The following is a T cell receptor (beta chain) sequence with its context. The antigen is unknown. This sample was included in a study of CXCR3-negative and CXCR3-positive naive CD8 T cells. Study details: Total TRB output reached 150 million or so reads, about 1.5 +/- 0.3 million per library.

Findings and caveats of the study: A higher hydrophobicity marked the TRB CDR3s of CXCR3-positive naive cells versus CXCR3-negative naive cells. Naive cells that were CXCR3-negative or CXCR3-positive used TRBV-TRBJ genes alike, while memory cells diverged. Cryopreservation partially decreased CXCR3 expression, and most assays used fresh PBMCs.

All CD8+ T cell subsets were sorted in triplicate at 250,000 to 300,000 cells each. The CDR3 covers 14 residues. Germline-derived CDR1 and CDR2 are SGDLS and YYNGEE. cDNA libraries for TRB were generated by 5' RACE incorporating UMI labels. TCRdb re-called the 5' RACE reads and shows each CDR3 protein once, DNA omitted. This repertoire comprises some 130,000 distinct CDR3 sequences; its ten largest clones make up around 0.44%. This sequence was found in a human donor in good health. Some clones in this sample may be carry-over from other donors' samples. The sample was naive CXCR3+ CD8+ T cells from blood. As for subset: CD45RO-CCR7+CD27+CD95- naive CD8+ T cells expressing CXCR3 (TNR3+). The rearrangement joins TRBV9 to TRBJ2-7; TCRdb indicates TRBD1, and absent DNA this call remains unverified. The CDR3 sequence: CASSLRGGDHEQYF.